Listed below are T cell receptor beta chains from one sample, sequenced in a study of molecular identifiers for immune sequencing clone quantification. MiXCR, applied by TCRdb to the PCR reads, yields one record per CDR3 protein. This table has about 640,000 distinct CDR3 sequences, 20% appearing once. Sequencing was performed on naive CD8+ T cells from blood, with Jurkat cell RNA spiked in. All receptors derive from a human donor in good health. Some libraries in this study had Jurkat cell RNA spiked in. Both conserved end residues are part of each CDR3. The D gene is left open where the match is weak. The size of a clone is reported for some rows only, either as once, few or many, or as a class for expanded clones.

D	J	size	V	CDR3	DNA
TRBD1	TRBJ1-4	many	TRBV28	CASSLDTGETNEKLFF	TGTGCCAGCAGTCTCGATACAGGGGAGACTAATGAAAAACTGTTTTTT
TRBD2	TRBJ2-7	many	TRBV25-1	CASSEESGRYSYEQYF	TGTGCCAGCAGTGAAGAAAGCGGGAGATACTCCTACGAGCAGTACTTC
NA	TRBJ1-1	many	TRBV13	CASSQLWRDTEAFF	TGTGCCAGCAGCCAACTATGGAGGGACACTGAAGCTTTCTTT
NA	TRBJ2-3	many	TRBV7-9	CASSSNDLTDTQYF	TGTGCCAGCAGCTCCAATGACCTCACAGATACGCAGTATTTT
TRBD1	TRBJ1-1	NA	TRBV7-9	CASSLEGQLDEAFF	TGTGCCAGCAGCTTAGAGGGACAGCTAGATGAAGCTTTCTTT
TRBD1	TRBJ1-1	many	TRBV5-1	CASGDRASTEAFF	TGCGCCAGCGGGGACAGAGCGAGCACTGAAGCTTTCTTT
NA	TRBJ1-1	few	TRBV27	CASSTYWDRTPSRTEAFF	TGTGCCAGCAGCACTTATTGGGACCGCACCCCTTCTCGCACTGAAGCTTTCTTT
TRBD1	TRBJ1-2	NA	TRBV27	CASRRTGQSYGYTF	TGTGCCAGCAGGAGGACAGGGCAATCCTATGGCTACACCTTC
NA	TRBJ2-3	many	TRBV9	CASSAQGSRASDTQYF	TGTGCCAGCAGCGCCCAAGGTAGTAGGGCCTCAGATACGCAGTATTTT
NA	TRBJ2-2	many	TRBV19	CASSLWERTGELFF	TGTGCCAGTAGTCTCTGGGAAAGGACCGGGGAGCTGTTTTTT
TRBD2	TRBJ2-3	many	TRBV7-6	CASSPLTSGAGLDTQYF	TGTGCCAGCAGCCCCCTAACTAGCGGGGCGGGACTAGATACGCAGTATTTT
NA	TRBJ2-3	many	TRBV6-5	CASSYGGGNTDTQYF	TGTGCCAGCAGTTACGGTGGGGGAAACACAGATACGCAGTATTTT
NA	TRBJ2-7	many	TRBV5-4	CASSFAGNSYEQYF	TGTGCCAGCAGCTTTGCAGGAAACTCCTACGAGCAGTACTTC
TRBD2	TRBJ2-7	NA	TRBV4-3	CASGQSLREVYEQYF	TGCGCCAGCGGCCAAAGTTTGCGGGAGGTATACGAGCAGTACTTC
NA	TRBJ2-7	few	TRBV6-2/TRBV6-3	CASREGTWKEGAYEQYF	TGTGCCAGCAGGGAGGGGACTTGGAAGGAAGGAGCCTACGAGCAGTACTTC
NA	TRBJ2-1	few	TRBV11-3	CASSGPNNEQFF	TGTGCCAGCAGCGGACCTAACAATGAGCAGTTCTTC
TRBD1	TRBJ2-7	many	TRBV29-1	CSVRTGSTYEQYF	TGCAGCGTCCGGACAGGGTCGACCTACGAGCAGTACTTC
NA	TRBJ1-6	NA	TRBV27	CASSLSGGANSPLHF	TGTGCCAGCAGTTTATCTGGGGGGGCTAATTCACCCCTCCACTTT
NA	TRBJ2-5	many	TRBV12-3/TRBV12-4	CASSLALAGWETQYF	TGTGCCAGCAGTTTAGCGCTAGCAGGTTGGGAGACCCAGTACTTC
NA	TRBJ2-7	NA	TRBV5-5	CASSFGLGGYEQYF	TGTGCCAGCAGTTTTGGTTTGGGGGGCTACGAGCAGTACTTC
NA	TRBJ2-7	many	TRBV9	CASSTTETVVDEQYF	TGTGCCAGCAGCACGACCGAGACCGTCGTAGACGAGCAGTACTTC